A selection of T cell receptor beta chains follows, all from one sample in a study of blood T cell repertoires in COVID-19. Some clones are missing from TCRdb's copy, which holds only in-frame ones; the method was immunoSEQ multiplex PCR. This sample has 130,000 to 150,000 clones, with around nine tenths found just once. The source material was peripheral blood. These TCRs come from a man between 45 and 60 years old with active or convalescent COVID-19. Both conserved end residues are part of each CDR3.

v_call | cdr3_aa
TRBV11-2 | CASSLGPGGQSDTQYF
TRBV2 | CASSEEEFGQMNTEAFF
TRBV7-9 | CASSLGDRDLTEAFF
TRBV27 | CASSLSGQGATGELFF
TRBV2 | CASSVRTSGRETQYF
TRBV3-1/TRBV3-2 | CASSQDTGIQPQHF
TRBV7-2 | CASSFGFSNQPQHF
TRBV2 | CASSRSSYEQYF
TRBV28 | CASRPTRGNTEAFF
TRBV19 | CASSIITGSPFTDTQYF
TRBV15 | CATSRSLSTDYGYTF
TRBV6-2/TRBV6-3 | CASSYTDRANYGYTF
TRBV7-8 | CASSINAGVYEQYF
TRBV20-1 | CSASPRGNEQFF
TRBV2 | CASSSGQGGKYNEQFF
TRBV9 | CASSTSPSQEAFF
TRBV7-2 | CASSSGQGRSANYGYTF
TRBV10-3 | CAISDGELAGGHYEQYF
TRBV7-7 | CASSFDRQETQYF
TRBV19 | CATHDGTRRNEQFF
TRBV28 | CASSKTTGGRGEAFF
TRBV5-4 | CASRRGQTNTGELFF
TRBV28 | CASNPSSGNTIYF
TRBV5-6 | CASSLLAGEPSYEQYF
TRBV5-1 | CASSLSSGLFGDTQYF
TRBV18 | CASSPLAGANTGELFF
TRBV28 | CASRPGQGAYEQYF
TRBV7-9 | CASSLTGGGQETQYF
TRBV19 | CASSPGTSGRAREQYF
TRBV20-1 | CSASPPGRHNSPLHF
TRBV4-1 | CASSQIDRSPLHF
TRBV11-3 | CASSLGGERNEKLFF
TRBV12-3/TRBV12-4 | CASTLPPTEKLFF
TRBV5-4 | CASSLEGSTNEKLFF
TRBV7-2 | CASSSRQQRVNTEAFF
TRBV6-4 | CASSRTGATDTQYF
TRBV25-1 | CASSDPTGPRETQYF